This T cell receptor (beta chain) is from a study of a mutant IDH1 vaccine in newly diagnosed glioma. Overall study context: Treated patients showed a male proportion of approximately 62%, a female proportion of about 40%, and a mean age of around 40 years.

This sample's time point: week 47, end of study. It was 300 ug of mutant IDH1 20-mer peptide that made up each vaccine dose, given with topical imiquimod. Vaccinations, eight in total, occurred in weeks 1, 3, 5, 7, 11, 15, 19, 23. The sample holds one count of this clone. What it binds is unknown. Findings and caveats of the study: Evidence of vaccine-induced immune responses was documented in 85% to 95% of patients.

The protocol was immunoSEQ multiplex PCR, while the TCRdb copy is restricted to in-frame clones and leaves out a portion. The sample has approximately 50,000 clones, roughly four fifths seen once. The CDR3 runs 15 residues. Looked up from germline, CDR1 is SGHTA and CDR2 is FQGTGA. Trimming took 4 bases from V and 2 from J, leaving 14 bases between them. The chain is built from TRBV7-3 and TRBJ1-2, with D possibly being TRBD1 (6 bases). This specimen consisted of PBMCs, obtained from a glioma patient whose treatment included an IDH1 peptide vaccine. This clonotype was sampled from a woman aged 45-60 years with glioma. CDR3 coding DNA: TGTGCCAGCAGCTCAGATGACAGGACAAACTATGGCTACACCTTC. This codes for CASSSDDRTNYGYTF.